These T cell receptor beta chains were read from a single sample in a study of blood T cell repertoires in COVID-19. Only in-frame clones appear in the TCRdb table, and some are missing; sequencing was by immunoSEQ multiplex PCR. The table shows hundreds of thousands of clones, with roughly 89% occurring only once. The sequencing input was peripheral blood. These receptors were collected from a woman aged 25 to 39 with active or convalescent COVID-19. Each CDR3 is given with its conserved first and last residue. A D gene is named only where the DNA matches it firmly. Rows give clone size only sometimes, using once, few, many, or a class for an expanded clone.

J,V,size,D,DNA,CDR3
TRBJ1-2,TRBV6-5,NA,NA,TGTGCCAGCAGTTACGTCGAGGCGGGGGGCTACACCTTC,CASSYVEAGGYTF
TRBJ2-3,TRBV3-1/TRBV3-2,NA,NA,TGTGCCAGCAGCTCCCAGGGAACGCAGTATTTT,CASSSQGTQYF
TRBJ2-1,TRBV15,NA,TRBD2,TGTGCCACCAGCTTCGAACTAGCGGGAGGTAGAAATGAGCAGTTCTTC,CATSFELAGGRNEQFF
TRBJ1-1,TRBV5-4,NA,NA,TGTGCCAGCAGCAGGGGGGGGGACTCGAACACTGAAGCTTTCTTT,CASSRGGDSNTEAFF
TRBJ2-7,TRBV12-3/TRBV12-4,NA,TRBD1,TGTGCCAGCAGAAGACCGGGACAGTTAGAGCAGTACTTC,CASRRPGQLEQYF
TRBJ2-3,TRBV6-6,NA,NA,TGTGCCAGCAGTACCAACAGGGAGGGTGCGCAGTATTTT,CASSTNREGAQYF
TRBJ1-2,TRBV12-5,NA,NA,TGTGCTAGTGGCGCTGACCCGGGACTCAACTATGGCTACACCTTC,CASGADPGLNYGYTF
TRBJ2-2,TRBV25-1,once,NA,TGTGCCAGCAGTGGAGGGACACCCGAGGGGCCCGGGGAGCTGTTTTTT,CASSGGTPEGPGELFF
TRBJ1-2,TRBV6-5,NA,NA,TGTGCCAGCGTTCGGACACCCGCAAACTATGGCTACACCTTC,CASVRTPANYGYTF
TRBJ1-5,TRBV6-6,NA,NA,TGTGCCAGCAGTCCCGATAGGGGATCTTGGAATCAGCCCCAGCATTTT,CASSPDRGSWNQPQHF
TRBJ2-3,TRBV10-3,NA,TRBD2,TGTGCCATCAGTGACCCCCTATTTGCGGGAGCGGGAGATACGCAGTATTTT,CAISDPLFAGAGDTQYF
TRBJ2-5,TRBV29-1,NA,NA,TGCAGCGTTGGGATTGGGGGGACGGGCGAGACCCAGTACTTC,CSVGIGGTGETQYF
TRBJ1-5,TRBV5-1,NA,NA,TGCGCCAGCAGCCCAGGTAGCAATCAGCCCCAGCATTTT,CASSPGSNQPQHF
TRBJ1-2,TRBV5-6,once,NA,TGTGCCAGCAGCTTGGGAAAGAGACAGATAAGTTATGGCTACACCTTC,CASSLGKRQISYGYTF
TRBJ2-2,TRBV19,NA,TRBD2,TGTGCCAGTAGTGGGACTAGCGGGAACACCGGGGAGCTGTTTTTT,CASSGTSGNTGELFF
TRBJ1-2,TRBV27,NA,TRBD1,TGTGCCAGCAGTGCTGACAGGGCTGGAAGGGCAGGCTACACCTTC,CASSADRAGRAGYTF
TRBJ1-1,TRBV27,NA,TRBD1,TGTGCCAGCAAAGGGAGGACAGGGGTGGAGGCTTTCTTT,CASKGRTGVEAFF
TRBJ1-2,TRBV4-1,NA,NA,TGCGCCAGCAGCCAACGTCAGGGTACTAACTATGGCTACACCTTC,CASSQRQGTNYGYTF
TRBJ2-5,TRBV7-9,NA,TRBD1,TGTGCCAGCAGCCCTGATCCTGGACAGGCTACTGAGACCCAGTACTTC,CASSPDPGQATETQYF
TRBJ1-1,TRBV27,NA,NA,TGTGCCAGCAGTCCAGGTGGCATCCCGAACACTGAAGCTTTCTTT,CASSPGGIPNTEAFF
TRBJ1-2,TRBV6-5,NA,NA,TGTGCCAGCAGCCTAAGTAGTCGACTTTATCATGGCTACACCTTC,CASSLSSRLYHGYTF
TRBJ1-2,TRBV10-3,few,NA,TGTGCCATCACTACAGTTCCCCACTATGGCTACACCTTC,CAITTVPHYGYTF
TRBJ1-3,TRBV19,NA,NA,TGTGCCAGTAGTATGAAAAGGGGCATTCTGGACACCATATATTTT,CASSMKRGILDTIYF
TRBJ1-1,TRBV19,NA,NA,TGTGCCAGTAGACTCGCACTGAACACTGAAGCTTTCTTT,CASRLALNTEAFF
TRBJ2-7,TRBV27,NA,TRBD2,TGTGCCAGCAGTTTATTCCCTCTAGCGGGGGAATACGAGCAGTACTTC,CASSLFPLAGEYEQYF
TRBJ2-1,TRBV27,once,TRBD2,TGTGCCAGCAGTAATAAACCGGGACTAGCGGGAGTTCTGGATGAGCAGTTCTTC,CASSNKPGLAGVLDEQFF
TRBJ2-3,TRBV3-1/TRBV3-2,NA,TRBD2,TGTGCCAGCAGCCAAGCCCCCCGGGGGGTTCTTACCACAGATACGCAGTATTTT,CASSQAPRGVLTTDTQYF
TRBJ2-5,TRBV3-1/TRBV3-2,NA,NA,TGTGCCAGCAGCCAAGATGAGGAGACCCAGTACTTC,CASSQDEETQYF
TRBJ2-3,TRBV5-4,NA,NA,TGTGCCAGCAACGACAGGACCAGCACAGATACGCAGTATTTT,CASNDRTSTDTQYF
TRBJ1-2,TRBV19,NA,NA,TGTGCCAGTAGTCGCCCGGGGGAGCTTGATGGCTACACCTTC,CASSRPGELDGYTF
TRBJ1-5,TRBV19,NA,TRBD1,TGTGCCAGTAGTCGACAGGGGAGCAATCAGCCCCAGCATTTT,CASSRQGSNQPQHF